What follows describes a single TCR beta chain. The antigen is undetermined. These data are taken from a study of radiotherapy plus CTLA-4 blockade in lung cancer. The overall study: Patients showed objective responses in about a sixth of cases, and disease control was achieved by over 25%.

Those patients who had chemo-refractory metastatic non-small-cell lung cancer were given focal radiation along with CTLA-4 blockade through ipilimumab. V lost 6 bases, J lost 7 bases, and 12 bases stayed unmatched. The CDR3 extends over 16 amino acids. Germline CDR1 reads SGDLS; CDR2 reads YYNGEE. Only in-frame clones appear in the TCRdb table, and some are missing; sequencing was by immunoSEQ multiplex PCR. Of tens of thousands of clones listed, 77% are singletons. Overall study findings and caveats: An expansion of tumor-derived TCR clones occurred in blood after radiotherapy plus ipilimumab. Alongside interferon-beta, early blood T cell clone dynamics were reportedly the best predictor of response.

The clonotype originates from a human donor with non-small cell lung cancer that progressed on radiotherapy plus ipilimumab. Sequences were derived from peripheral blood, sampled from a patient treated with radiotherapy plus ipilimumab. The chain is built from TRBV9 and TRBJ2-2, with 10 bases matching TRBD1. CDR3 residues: CASTLGTGDLGGELFF. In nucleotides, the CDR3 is TGTGCCAGCACCCTCGGGACAGGGGATTTGGGCGGGGAGCTGTTTTTT.